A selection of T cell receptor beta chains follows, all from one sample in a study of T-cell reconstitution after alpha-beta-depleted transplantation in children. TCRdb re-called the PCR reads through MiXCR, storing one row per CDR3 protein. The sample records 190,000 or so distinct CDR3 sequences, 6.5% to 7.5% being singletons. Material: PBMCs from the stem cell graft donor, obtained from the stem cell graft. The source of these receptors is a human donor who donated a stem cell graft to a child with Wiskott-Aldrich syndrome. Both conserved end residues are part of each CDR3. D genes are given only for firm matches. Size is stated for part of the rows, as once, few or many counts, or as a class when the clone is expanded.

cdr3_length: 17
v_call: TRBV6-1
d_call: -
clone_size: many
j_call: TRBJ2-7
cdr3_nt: TGTGCCAGCAGGCGACAGCCCCTGGACGGTAGCTCCTACGAGCAGTACTTC
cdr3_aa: CASRRQPLDGSSYEQYF

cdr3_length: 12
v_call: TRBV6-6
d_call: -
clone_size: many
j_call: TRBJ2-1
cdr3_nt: TGTGCCAGCAGTCCCCGCAGCGTGGGGCAGTTCTTC
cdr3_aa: CASSPRSVGQFF

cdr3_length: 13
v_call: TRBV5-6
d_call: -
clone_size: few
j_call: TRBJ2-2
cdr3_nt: TGTGCCAGCAGCCCGACGGGGTCCGGGGAGCTGTTTTTT
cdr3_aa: CASSPTGSGELFF

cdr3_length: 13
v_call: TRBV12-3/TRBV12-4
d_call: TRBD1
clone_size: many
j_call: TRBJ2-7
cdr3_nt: TGTGCCAGCAAGCTACAGGGGGGCAACGAGCAGTACTTC
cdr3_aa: CASKLQGGNEQYF

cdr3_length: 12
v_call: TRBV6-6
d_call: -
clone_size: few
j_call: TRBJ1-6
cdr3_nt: TGTGCCAGCAGTAAGGGGAATTCACCCCTCCACTTT
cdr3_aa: CASSKGNSPLHF

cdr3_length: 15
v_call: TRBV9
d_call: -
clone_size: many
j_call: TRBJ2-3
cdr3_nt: TGTGCCAGCAGTCGTAACCCGGGGGCGGGAGATACGCAGTATTTT
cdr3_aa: CASSRNPGAGDTQYF

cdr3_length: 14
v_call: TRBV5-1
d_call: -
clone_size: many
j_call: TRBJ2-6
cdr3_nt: TGCGCCAGCAGCTTGAGTGGTGGGGCCAACGTCCTGACTTTC
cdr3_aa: CASSLSGGANVLTF

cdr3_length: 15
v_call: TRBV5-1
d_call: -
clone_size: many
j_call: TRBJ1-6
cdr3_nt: TGCGCCAGCAGCTTGGATGGCTCAGCAAATTCACCCCTCCACTTT
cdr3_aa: CASSLDGSANSPLHF

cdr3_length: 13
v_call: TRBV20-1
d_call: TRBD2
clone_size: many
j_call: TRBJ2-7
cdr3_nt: TGCAGTTCAGGGACTAGCTTCTCCTACGAGCAGTACTTC
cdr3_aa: CSSGTSFSYEQYF

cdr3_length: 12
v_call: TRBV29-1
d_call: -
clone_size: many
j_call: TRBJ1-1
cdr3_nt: TGCAGCGTTGAGAGGGGGGGCACTGAAGCTTTCTTT
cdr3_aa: CSVERGGTEAFF

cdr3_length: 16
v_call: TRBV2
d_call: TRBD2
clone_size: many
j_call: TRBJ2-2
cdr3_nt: TGTGCCAGCAGTCCTCTTAGCGGGGCCGGCACCGGGGAGCTGTTTTTT
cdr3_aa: CASSPLSGAGTGELFF

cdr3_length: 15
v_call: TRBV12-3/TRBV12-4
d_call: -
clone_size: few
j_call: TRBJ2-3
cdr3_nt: TGTGCCAGCGATCATCCAACGGGGTTCAGAGATACGCAGTATTTT
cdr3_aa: CASDHPTGFRDTQYF

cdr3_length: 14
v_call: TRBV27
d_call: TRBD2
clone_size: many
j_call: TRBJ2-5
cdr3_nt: TGTGCCAGCAGCTTGTCTAGCGGGGGAGAGACCCAGTACTTC
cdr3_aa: CASSLSSGGETQYF

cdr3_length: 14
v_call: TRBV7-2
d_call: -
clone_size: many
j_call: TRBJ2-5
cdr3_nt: TGTGCCAGCAGCTTAGTCCTAGCCGAAGAGACCCAGTACTTC
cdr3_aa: CASSLVLAEETQYF

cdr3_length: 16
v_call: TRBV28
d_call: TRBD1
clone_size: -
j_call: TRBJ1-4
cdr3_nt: TGTGCCAGCAGTTTCCAACCCGGGACAGGGCATGAAAAACTGTTTTTT
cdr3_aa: CASSFQPGTGHEKLFF

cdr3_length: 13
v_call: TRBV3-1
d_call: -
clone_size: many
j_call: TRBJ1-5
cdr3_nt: TGTGCCAGCAGCCAAGTCCTGAATCAGCCCCAGCATTTT
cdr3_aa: CASSQVLNQPQHF

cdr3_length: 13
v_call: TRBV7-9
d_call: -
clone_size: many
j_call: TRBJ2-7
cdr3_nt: TGTGCCAGCAGCTTAGTGGGCCTTCACGAGCAGTACTTC
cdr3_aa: CASSLVGLHEQYF

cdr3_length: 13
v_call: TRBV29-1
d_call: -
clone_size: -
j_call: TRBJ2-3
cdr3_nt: TGCAGCGTTAAAGGGCGATTTGGTGATACGCAGTATTTT
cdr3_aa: CSVKGRFGDTQYF

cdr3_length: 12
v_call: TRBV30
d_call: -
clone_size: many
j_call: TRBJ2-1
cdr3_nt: TGTGCCTGGAGCCGGAGCAACAATGAGCAGTTCTTC
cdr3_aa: CAWSRSNNEQFF

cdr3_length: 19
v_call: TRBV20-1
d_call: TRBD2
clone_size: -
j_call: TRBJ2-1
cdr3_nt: TGCAGGGCCACCCCTGGGGGGACTAGCGGGAGAGGGTCCTACAATGAGCAGTTCTTC
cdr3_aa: CRATPGGTSGRGSYNEQFF

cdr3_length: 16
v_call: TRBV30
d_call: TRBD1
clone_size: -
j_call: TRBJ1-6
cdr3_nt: TGTGCCTGCCAACCGGGACAGCGGATTTATAATTCACCCCTCCACTTT
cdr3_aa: CACQPGQRIYNSPLHF

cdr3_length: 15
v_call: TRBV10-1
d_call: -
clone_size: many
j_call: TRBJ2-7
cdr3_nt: TGCGCCAGCAGTGAGCCGCTCCGGGACACCCTCGAGCAGTACTTC
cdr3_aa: CASSEPLRDTLEQYF

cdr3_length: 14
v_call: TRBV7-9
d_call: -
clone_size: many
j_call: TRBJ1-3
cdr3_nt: TGTGCCTTAGACCGCTCGAGCTCTGGAAACACCATATATTTT
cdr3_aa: CALDRSSSGNTIYF

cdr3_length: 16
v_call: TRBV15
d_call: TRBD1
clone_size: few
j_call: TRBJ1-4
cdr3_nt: TGTGCCACCAGCAGAGATAGGAGGACAGGGGATGAAAAACTGTTTTTT
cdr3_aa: CATSRDRRTGDEKLFF

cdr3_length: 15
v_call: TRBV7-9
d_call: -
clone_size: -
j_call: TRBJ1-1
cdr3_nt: TGTGCCAGCAGCTACCCCCGGGGTGAGAACACTGAAGCTTTCTTT
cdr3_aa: CASSYPRGENTEAFF

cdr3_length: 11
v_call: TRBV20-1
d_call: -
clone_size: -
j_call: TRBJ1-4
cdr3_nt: TGCAGTGCCACACAATGGGGGAAACTGTTTTTT
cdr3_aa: CSATQWGKLFF

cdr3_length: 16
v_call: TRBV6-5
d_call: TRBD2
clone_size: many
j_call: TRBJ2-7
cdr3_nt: TGTGCCAGCAGTTACTACTTAGTGCGGGAGCGATACGAGCAGTACTTC
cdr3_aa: CASSYYLVRERYEQYF

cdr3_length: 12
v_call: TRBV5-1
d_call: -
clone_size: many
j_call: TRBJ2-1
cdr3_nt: TGCGCCAGCAGCCTAGGGACAATGGAGCAGTTCTTC
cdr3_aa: CASSLGTMEQFF

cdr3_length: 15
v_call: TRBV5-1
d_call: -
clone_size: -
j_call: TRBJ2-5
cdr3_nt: TGCGCCAGCAGCTTTTTGGGGGGCCGCCAAGAGACCCAGTACTTC
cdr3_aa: CASSFLGGRQETQYF

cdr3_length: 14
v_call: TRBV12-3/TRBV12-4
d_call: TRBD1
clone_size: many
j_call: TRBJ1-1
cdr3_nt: TGTGCCAGCAGCCCGGGACAGGGGGCAACTGAAGCTTTCTTT
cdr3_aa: CASSPGQGATEAFF

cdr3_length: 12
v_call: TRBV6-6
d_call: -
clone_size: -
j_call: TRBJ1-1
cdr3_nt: TGTGCCAGCAGTTACTCGGTCCCTGAAGCTTTCTTT
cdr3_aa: CASSYSVPEAFF